A selection of T cell receptor beta chains follows, all from one sample in a study of blood T cells in healthy people across ages. TCRdb fed the 5' RACE reads into MiXCR, producing one record per CDR3 protein. This sample carries approximately 700,000 distinct CDR3 sequences, approximately 30% of them seen once, and the ten largest clones take approximately 15%. The source material was blood. These receptor sequences come from a woman older than 75 in good health. CDR3s leave out the opening cysteine and the closing phenylalanine or tryptophan.

13	TRBV18	ASSPLEGSDYGYT
12	TRBV2	ASSGGSNTGELF
12	TRBV5-1	ASSSEGVNTEAF
10	TRBV20-1	SIPPAEETQY
11	TRBV12-3/TRBV12-4	ASRGGTEEKLF
14	TRBV6-2/TRBV6-3	ASSPQGLSGANVLT
13	TRBV6-1	ASSAGTGGHQPQH
15	TRBV14	ASSQDPLAGGPDTQY
10	TRBV29-1	SVVPEGYGYT
9	TRBV5-6	ASSSRTEAF
16	TRBV12-3/TRBV12-4	ASSLWARQGDSYNEQF
12	TRBV6-1	ASSGLTPQETQY
10	TRBV20-1	SALLGARGYT
10	TRBV20-1	SASENVYEQY
13	TRBV7-2	ASGLGGTGVYEHY
11	TRBV30	AWSGQGTGELF
17	TRBV21-1	ASSKRGGTGLELNYGYT
13	TRBV10-3	AISESRGANEKLF
12	TRBV28	ASRLGGGTDTQY
14	TRBV6-1	ASGLPSARRTDTQY
16	TRBV15	ATSRDPGQGWSNQSQH
11	TRBV20-1	SAQTGGTDTQY
11	TRBV12-3/TRBV12-4	ASTRGVDREEF
12	TRBV29-1	SVAEEYSGNTIY
11	TRBV5-1	ASSQQQGNTIY
13	TRBV30	AWSVGGGSTDTQY
11	TRBV20-1	SAWTSGLETRY
12	TRBV6-2/TRBV6-3	ASKEGLDSYGYT
14	TRBV24-1	ATSDPRLGQGETQY
16	TRBV18	ASSPLDWTPSSYNEQF
11	TRBV20-1	SARDVQRDTQY
22	TRBV21-1	ASSKACNISITRQGPVANEKLF
13	TRBV20-1	SAPPLAGVPDTQY
13	TRBV15	ATSRAGTTSYEQY
16	TRBV5-5	ASSPRGPGTGGYTEAF